These 31 T cell receptor beta chains came from one sample sequenced in a study of cytomegalovirus exposure and HLA in healthy donors. 13 Jbeta primers and 60 Vbeta primers were used for the PCR. Generated by immunoSEQ multiplex PCR, the TCRdb table keeps only in-frame clones and is missing some. The sample spans about 32,000 clones; the ten largest clones claim about 5%. The sequencing sample was made of PBMCs. Every receptor here comes from a female donor in good health and CMV-seronegative.

The rearrangement uses TRBV5-4 and TRBJ2-7, with D tentatively TRBD2 (6 bases). The CDR3 totals 15 residues. V was shortened by 0 bases and J by 2 bases, with 12 bases between the two germline ends. Germline loops: CDR1 SGHNT, CDR2 YYREEE (reference sequence). CDR3 loop: CASSLAGTQTYEQYF. CDR3 nucleotide sequence: TGTGCCAGCAGCTTGGCTGGGACTCAAACCTACGAGCAGTACTTC.

The chain joins TRBV5-4 to TRBJ1-2; possible D gene TRBD1, 6 bases. V gave up 0 bases and J gave up 4 bases, with 10 bases separating them. CDR3 length: 14 amino acids. Germline V lookup: CDR1 SGHNT, CDR2 YYREEE (reference sequence). CDR3 DNA sequence: TGTGCCAGCAGCTTGGTGGGGGGGGCCTATGGCTACACCTTC. Translating it yields CASSLVGGAYGYTF.

This chain uses TRBV27 with TRBJ2-7, with 11 bases matching TRBD1. This CDR3 is built from 15 residues. Germline V gene sequence: CDR1 MNHEY, CDR2 SMNVEV (reference sequence). V shed 5 bases and J 2 bases; nucleotides not matched to a gene: 5. In nucleotides, the CDR3 is TGTGCCAGCAGTCCATGGACAGGGGGCGCCTACGAGCAGTACTTC. Its translation is CASSPWTGGAYEQYF.

The chain recombines TRBV7-2 with TRBJ1-2; maybe TRBD1 (5 bases). The CDR3 spans 13 residues. Germline CDR1 is SGHTA and CDR2 is FQGNSA. Trimming cost V 2 bases and J 3 bases, with 7 bases left between them. CDR3 DNA: TGTGCCAGCAGCTTAATGACAGACTATGGCTACACCTTC. Its translation: CASSLMTDYGYTF.

The chain employs TRBV7-3 and TRBJ2-5; D might be TRBD2 (7 bases). Trimming shortened V by 5 bases and J by 2 bases, and 9 bases separated the two germline ends. Germline loops: CDR1 SGHTA, CDR2 FQGTGA. The CDR3 runs to 13 residues. CDR3 loop: CASSRGAQETQYF. The CDR3 DNA is TGTGCCAGCAGCCGGGGGGCTCAAGAGACCCAGTACTTC.

This chain connects TRBV5-6 to TRBJ1-6; 10 bases align to TRBD1. Germline loops: CDR1 SGHDT, CDR2 YYEEEE. Losses at the gene ends were 4 bases for V and 5 bases for J; bases not matched to a gene: 6. This CDR3 spans 16 amino acids. The CDR3 region is CASSLDRGRDNSPLHF. CDR3 nucleotides: TGTGCCAGCAGCCTAGACAGGGGGCGGGATAATTCACCCCTCCACTTT.

The V and J genes are TRBV30 and TRBJ1-6; TRBD1 is a possible D gene (6 bases). CDR1 and CDR2 from the germline V gene are GTSNPN and SVGIG (reference sequence). The V gene lost 0 bases and the J gene lost 4 bases, with 10 bases spanning the gap. This CDR3 contains 15 residues. CDR3 region: CAWSVDRTYNSPLHF. The CDR3 DNA follows: TGTGCCTGGAGTGTAGACAGGACTTATAATTCACCCCTCCACTTT.

The chain combines TRBV27 with TRBJ1-2, with a possible D match to TRBD1 (6 bases). V lost 5 bases and J 0 bases, leaving 13 bases between the germline ends. Germline V lookup: CDR1 MNHEY, CDR2 SMNVEV (reference sequence). The CDR3 is 15 amino acids. CDR3 sequence: CASSMGGASNYGYTF. The CDR3 region has the DNA TGTGCCAGCAGTATGGGGGGGGCTTCTAACTATGGCTACACCTTC.

The CDR3 spells CASRTWTGYQPQHF. In DNA form, the CDR3 reads TGTGCCAGCAGGACATGGACAGGTTATCAGCCCCAGCATTTT. The V call is TRBV14, the J call TRBJ1-5; 7 bases agree with TRBD1. Germline V gene lookup returns CDR1 SGHDN and CDR2 FVKESK. The CDR3 is 14 amino acids. The junction had 7 bases not matched to a gene; V was cut back by 6 bases and J by 5 bases. Drawing the rest from reference TRBV14 and TRBJ1-5, the complete variable domain is EAGVTQFPSHSVIEKGQTVTLRCDPISGHDNLYWYRRVMGKEIKFLLHFVKESKQDESGMPNNRFLAERTGGTYSTLKVQPAELEDSGVYFCASRTWTGYQPQHFGDGTRLSIL.

The chain uses TRBV6-4 and TRBJ2-2, with TRBD1 matching 7 bases. The trim removed 4 bases at V and 1 base at J, leaving 0 bases unmatched. The germline gives CDR1 MRHNA, CDR2 SNTAGT. This CDR3 region has 14 residues. The CDR3 coding sequence is TGTGCCAGCAGTGGGACAGGGAACACCGGGGAGCTGTTTTTT. Amino acids: CASSGTGNTGELFF.

The rearrangement joins TRBV12-5 to TRBJ1-5; D not resolved. V shed 5 bases and J shed 0 bases, with 11 bases lying between them. Germline CDR1 reads LGHNT; CDR2 reads FRNRAP. CDR3 length: 15 residues. The CDR3 spells CASGVWQASNQPQHF. The CDR3, as DNA: TGTGCTAGTGGTGTCTGGCAGGCTAGCAATCAGCCCCAGCATTTT.

The chain is built from TRBV18 and TRBJ2-5; D not certain. CDR3 size: 14 residues. The V end was cut by 3 bases, the J end by 3 bases, with 11 bases between. CDR1 and CDR2 (germline): KGHSH, LQKENI. The CDR3 sequence is CASSPRPREETQYF. The CDR3 nucleotides read TGTGCCAGCTCACCGAGGCCTAGAGAAGAGACCCAGTACTTC.

The chain joins TRBV15 to TRBJ1-1; no firm D call. Trimming stripped 5 bases from V and 4 bases from J, with 11 bases between. This CDR3 has 13 residues. The germline CDR1 and CDR2 sequences are LNHNV and YYDKDF (reference sequence). The CDR3 here is CATSEDSSTEAFF. CDR3 nucleotide sequence: TGTGCCACCAGCGAGGACTCGTCCACTGAAGCTTTCTTT.

The chain links TRBV19 to TRBJ2-2; D gene ambiguous. Trimming cost V 6 bases and J 0 bases, with 23 bases left between them. Germline-derived CDR1 and CDR2 are LNHDA and SQIVND (reference sequence). The CDR3 consists of 19 residues. The CDR3 region is CASRPPPTVRTPNTGELFF. CDR3 nucleotide sequence: TGTGCCAGTAGGCCCCCTCCCACAGTCCGAACCCCGAACACCGGGGAGCTGTTTTTT.

This chain connects TRBV11-3 to TRBJ2-1, with D possibly TRBD1 on 5 matching bases. The CDR3 length is 14 residues. The germline V and J ends were trimmed by 2 bases and 4 bases, with 9 bases remaining between them. CDR1 is SGHNT, CDR2 YENEEA, per germline. The CDR3 DNA follows: TGTGCCAGCAGCTTACCCAGGGTATACAATGAGCAGTTCTTC. Protein: CASSLPRVYNEQFF.

The chain couples TRBV7-6 to TRBJ1-6; 8 positions match TRBD1. The ends lost 5 bases at V and 9 bases at J; junction bases unmatched: 6. Germline V gene data show CDR1 as SGHVS and CDR2 as FNYEAQ. The CDR3 covers 14 residues. The CDR3 nucleotides read TGTGCCAGCAGCCAGACAGGGGTAGCTTCACCCCTCCACTTT. It encodes CASSQTGVASPLHF.

CDR3 sequence (DNA): TGCGCCAGCAGCCAAGCCCCATCTTTTGATAGCTCCTACGAGCAGTACTTC. Its protein is CASSQAPSFDSSYEQYF. The chain is built from TRBV4-3 and TRBJ2-7; D ambiguous. CDR3 size: 17 residues. V lost 1 base and J 0 bases, leaving 16 bases between the germline ends. The germline V gene has CDR1 LGHNA and CDR2 YSLEER.

This chain uses TRBV6-1 with TRBJ2-5; 7 bases agree with TRBD2. Germline V CDR1 and CDR2: MNHNS, SASEGT. After removal of 4 bases from V and 2 bases from J, the junction contained 4 bases not matched to a gene. The CDR3 contains 14 residues. CDR3 DNA sequence: TGTGCCAGCAGTGGGGGCGGGGGACAAGAGACCCAGTACTTC. Its translation is CASSGGGGQETQYF.

This sequence joins TRBV10-2 and TRBJ2-2, with TRBD1 matching over 7 bases. V shed 3 bases and J 7 bases; nucleotides not matched to a gene: 5. The germline CDR1 and CDR2 sequences are WSHSY and SAAADI. The CDR3 extends over 14 amino acids. DNA of the CDR3: TGCGCCAGCAGTGAAGACAGGGTGATCGGGGAGCTGTTTTTT. It is translated as CASSEDRVIGELFF.

The chain combines TRBV4-1 with TRBJ2-3, with D tentatively TRBD2 (5 bases). V gave up 2 bases and J gave up 2 bases, with 8 bases separating them. CDR1 and CDR2 (germline): MGHRA, YSYEKL. CDR3 size: 14 residues. CDR3 region: CASSQTLATDTQYF. For the CDR3, the DNA is TGCGCCAGCAGCCAAACGCTAGCCACAGATACGCAGTATTTT.

The chain combines TRBV4-3 with TRBJ2-2; no definite D call. The CDR3 consists of 14 residues. Per germline, CDR1 LGHNA and CDR2 YSLEER. Trimming removed 0 bases at V and 4 bases at J, with 6 bases between. The CDR3 protein is CASSQDSFTGELFF. In nucleotides, the CDR3 is TGCGCCAGCAGCCAAGATTCCTTCACCGGGGAGCTGTTTTTT.

CDR3 in amino acids: CASSPGGSNQPQHF. DNA of the CDR3: TGTGCCAGCTCACCGGGGGGGAGCAATCAGCCCCAGCATTTT. This chain links TRBV18 with TRBJ1-5; D might be TRBD1 (5 bases). The ends were cut back, 3 bases at V and 1 base at J, with 7 bases in the middle. This CDR3 spans 14 amino acids. The germline V gene has CDR1 KGHSH and CDR2 LQKENI.

The rearrangement links TRBV7-6 to TRBJ2-2; 12 bases match TRBD2. Looked up from germline, CDR1 is SGHVS and CDR2 is FNYEAQ. J was trimmed by 7 bases and V by 5 bases; bases with no gene match: 11. CDR3 length: 17 amino acids. CDR3 nucleotides: TGTGCCAGCAGCCCGTCCCCTAGCGGGGGGGCGGACGGGGAGCTGTTTTTT. It encodes CASSPSPSGGADGELFF.

The genes are TRBV7-6 and TRBJ2-7; D unclear. This CDR3 comprises 15 residues. The V gene lost 1 base and the J gene lost 2 bases, with 12 bases spanning the gap. Germline values: CDR1 SGHVS, CDR2 FNYEAQ. The CDR3 reads CASSLVPQETYEQYF. For the CDR3, the DNA is TGTGCCAGCAGCTTAGTCCCGCAGGAAACCTACGAGCAGTACTTC.

This chain connects TRBV9 to TRBJ2-5; D is perhaps TRBD1 (5 bases). The V end was cut by 0 bases, the J end by 1 base, with 16 bases between. This CDR3 spans 17 amino acids. Germline V gene sequence: CDR1 SGDLS, CDR2 YYNGEE. CDR3 residues: CASSVGWQGGAQETQYF. For the CDR3, the DNA is TGTGCCAGCAGCGTAGGATGGCAGGGTGGAGCCCAAGAGACCCAGTACTTC. Full variable domain (missing parts from reference TRBV9 and TRBJ2-5): DSGVTQTPKHLITATGQRVTLRCSPRSGDLSVYWYQQSLDQGLQFLIQYYNGEERAKGNILERFSAQQFPDLHSELNLSSLELGDSALYFCASSVGWQGGAQETQYFGPGTRLLVL.

The V gene is TRBV7-6, the J gene TRBJ2-7; D might be TRBD1 (6 bases). Trimming cost V 2 bases and J 0 bases, with 11 bases left between them. The V gene's germline CDR1 is SGHVS and CDR2 FNYEAQ. The CDR3 length is 15 residues. This chain's CDR3 is CASSLRGSPSYEQYF. The CDR3 DNA sequence: TGTGCCAGCAGCTTAAGGGGGTCCCCCTCCTACGAGCAGTACTTC. Variable domain in full (rest from reference TRBV7-6 and TRBJ2-7): GAGVSQSPRYKVTKRGQDVALRCDPISGHVSLYWYRQALGQGPEFLTYFNYEAQQDKSGLPNDRFSAERPEGSISTLTIQRTEQRDSAMYRCASSLRGSPSYEQYFGPGTRLTVT.

The genes are TRBV6-5 and TRBJ2-3; D perhaps matches TRBD2 (6 bases). Trimming left V 7 bases short and J 3 bases short, with 8 bases between. CDR3 size: 12 residues. Per germline, CDR1 MNHEY and CDR2 SVGAGI. Here the CDR3 DNA reads TGTGCCAGCAAGGAGGGGACAGATACGCAGTATTTT. Translated, it gives CASKEGTDTQYF.

This chain links TRBV6-5 with TRBJ1-1; D is undetermined. V was cut by 10 bases and J by 4 bases, with 16 bases left in between. CDR3 length: 13 residues. Germline loops: CDR1 MNHEY, CDR2 SVGAGI. Here the CDR3 reads CATLKDLGTEAFF. CDR3 nucleotides: TGTGCCACCCTAAAGGACTTGGGCACTGAAGCTTTCTTT.

The chain employs TRBV5-1 and TRBJ1-6, with TRBD1 identical over 8 bases. The CDR3 loop spans 18 amino acids. Trimming took 0 bases from V and 0 from J; bases not matched to a gene: 5. Germline V gene sequence: CDR1 SGHRS, CDR2 YFSETQ. CDR3 DNA sequence: TGCGCCAGCAGCTTGGTGGGACAGGCAAGCTCCTATAATTCACCCCTCCACTTT. This sequence encodes CASSLVGQASSYNSPLHF.

The chain links TRBV7-3 to TRBJ2-3, with D possibly matching TRBD1 (5 bases). V lost 5 bases to trimming and J lost 1 base, with 13 bases between them. Germline V lookup: CDR1 SGHTA, CDR2 FQGTGA. The CDR3 loop spans 15 amino acids. CDR3 sequence (DNA): TGTGCCAGCAGCCGTAGGGGTGACGGCACAGATACGCAGTATTTT. Translating gives CASSRRGDGTDTQYF.

V is TRBV29-1 and J is TRBJ1-2, with D unresolved. V shed 7 bases and J shed 7 bases, with 7 bases lying between them. This CDR3 is 9 amino acids long. CDR1 and CDR2 from the germline V gene are SQVTM and ANQGSEA. CDR3 DNA: TGCAGCGCCGCGGCTGGCTACACCTTC. Amino acids: CSAAAGYTF.